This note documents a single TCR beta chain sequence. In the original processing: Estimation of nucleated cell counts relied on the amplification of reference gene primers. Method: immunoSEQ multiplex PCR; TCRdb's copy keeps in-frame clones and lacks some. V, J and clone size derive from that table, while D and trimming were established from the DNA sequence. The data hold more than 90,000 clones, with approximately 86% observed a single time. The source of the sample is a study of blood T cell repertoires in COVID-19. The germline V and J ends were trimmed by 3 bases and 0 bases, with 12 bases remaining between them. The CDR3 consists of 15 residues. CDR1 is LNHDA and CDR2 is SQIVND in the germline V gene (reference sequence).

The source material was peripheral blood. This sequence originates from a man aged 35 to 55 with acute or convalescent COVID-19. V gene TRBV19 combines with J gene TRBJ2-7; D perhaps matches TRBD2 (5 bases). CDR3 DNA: TGTGCCAGTAGTATGGAGGCCAGGAGCTCCTACGAGCAGTACTTC. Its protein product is CASSMEARSSYEQYF.